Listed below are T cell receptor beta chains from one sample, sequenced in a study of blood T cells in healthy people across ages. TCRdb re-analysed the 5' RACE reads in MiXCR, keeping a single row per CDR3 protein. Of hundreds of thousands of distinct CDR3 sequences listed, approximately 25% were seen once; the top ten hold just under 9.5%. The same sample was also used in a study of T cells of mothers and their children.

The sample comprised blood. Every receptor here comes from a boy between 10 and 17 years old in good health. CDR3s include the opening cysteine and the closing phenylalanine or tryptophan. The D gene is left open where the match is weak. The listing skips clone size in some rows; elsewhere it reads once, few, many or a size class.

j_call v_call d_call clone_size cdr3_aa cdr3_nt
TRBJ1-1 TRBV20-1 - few CSANPPQNKNTEAFF TGCAGTGCTAATCCCCCACAGAATAAGAACACTGAAGCTTTCTTT
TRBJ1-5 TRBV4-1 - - CASSQDFNRQYSNQPQHF TGCGCCAGCAGCCAAGATTTTAACAGACAATATAGCAATCAGCCCCAGCATTTT
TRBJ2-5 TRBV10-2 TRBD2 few CASSEAGTTRGQYF TGCGCCAGCAGTGAGGCTGGGACTACCCGGGGCCAGTACTTC
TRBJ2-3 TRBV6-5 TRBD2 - CASSYGGGGTDTQYF TGTGCCAGCAGTTATGGCGGGGGGGGTACAGATACGCAGTATTTT
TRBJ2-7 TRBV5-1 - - CASSLEGSGLEQYF TGCGCCAGCAGCTTGGAAGGAAGTGGGCTCGAGCAGTACTTC
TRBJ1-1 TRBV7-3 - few CASNIIQGTEAFF TGTGCCAGCAACATCATCCAGGGGACTGAAGCTTTCTTT
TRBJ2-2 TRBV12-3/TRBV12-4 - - CASSFRVLDTGELFF TGTGCCAGCAGTTTCCGGGTTCTAGACACCGGGGAGCTGTTTTTT
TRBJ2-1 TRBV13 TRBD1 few CASSFGQGAYNEQFF TGTGCCAGCAGTTTCGGACAGGGCGCCTACAATGAGCAGTTCTTC
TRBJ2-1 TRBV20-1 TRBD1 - CSARDRDRLIYNEQFF TGCAGTGCTAGAGATCGGGACAGGCTTATCTACAATGAGCAGTTCTTC
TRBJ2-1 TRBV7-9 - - CASSFPRYNEQFF TGTGCCAGCAGCTTTCCCCGCTACAATGAGCAGTTCTTC
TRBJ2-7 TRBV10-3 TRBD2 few CASLRERGSEQYF TGTGCCAGTCTGCGGGAGAGGGGCAGTGAGCAGTACTTC
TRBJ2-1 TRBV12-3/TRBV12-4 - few CASSSTDLYNEQFF TGTGCCAGCAGTTCCACGGACCTCTACAATGAGCAGTTCTTC
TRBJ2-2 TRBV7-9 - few CASSWGTDQVEELFF TGTGCCAGCAGCTGGGGGACGGACCAAGTGGAGGAGCTGTTTTTT
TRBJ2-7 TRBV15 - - CATSTGVNNEQYF TGTGCCACCAGCACAGGGGTAAACAACGAGCAGTACTTC
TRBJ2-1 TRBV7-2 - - CASSPQQPHSYNEQFF TGTGCCAGCAGCCCTCAACAACCACACTCCTACAATGAGCAGTTCTTC
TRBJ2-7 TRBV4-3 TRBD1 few CASSLPGGQGSFLGEQYF TGCGCCAGCAGCCTACCCGGGGGACAGGGAAGCTTTTTGGGCGAGCAGTACTTC
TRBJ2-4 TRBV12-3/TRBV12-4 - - CASSYGINIQYF TGTGCCAGCAGTTACGGGATAAACATTCAGTACTTC
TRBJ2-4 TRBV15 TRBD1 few CATSGADRVIADIQYF TGTGCCACCAGCGGTGCGGACAGGGTGATAGCGGACATTCAGTACTTC
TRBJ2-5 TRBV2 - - CASRTLQETQYF TGTGCCAGCAGGACATTACAAGAGACCCAGTACTTC
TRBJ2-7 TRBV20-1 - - CSASGGHSSYEQYF TGCAGTGCTAGCGGGGGCCACAGCTCCTACGAGCAGTACTTC
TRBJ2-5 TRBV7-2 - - CASSLGSGGAGRQYF TGTGCCAGCAGCTTAGGTTCTGGCGGAGCAGGACGCCAGTACTTC
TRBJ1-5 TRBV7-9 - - CASSQDGGLEPQHF TGTGCCAGCAGCCAGGACGGGGGCCTAGAGCCCCAGCATTTT
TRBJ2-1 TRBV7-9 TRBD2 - CASSLVGLAGPNEQFF TGTGCCAGCAGCTTAGTGGGACTAGCGGGGCCAAATGAGCAGTTCTTC
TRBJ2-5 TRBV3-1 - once CASSQDSLGPQGFGETQYF TGTGCCAGCAGCCAAGATAGTCTGGGGCCCCAGGGCTTCGGTGAGACCCAGTACTTC
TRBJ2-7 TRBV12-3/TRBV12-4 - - CASSFGWHEQYF TGTGCCAGCAGTTTTGGGTGGCACGAGCAGTACTTC
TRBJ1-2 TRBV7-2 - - CASSSRGLAGYGYTF TGTGCCAGCAGCTCGAGGGGGTTGGCGGGCTATGGCTACACCTTC
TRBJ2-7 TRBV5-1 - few CASSPQGFYEQYF TGCGCCAGCAGCCCGCAGGGGTTCTACGAGCAGTACTTC
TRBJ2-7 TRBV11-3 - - CASSLDTGTSYEQYF TGTGCCAGCAGCTTAGATACGGGGACCTCCTACGAGCAGTACTTC
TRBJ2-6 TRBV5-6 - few CASSFYGGLRSGANVLTF TGTGCCAGCAGCTTTTACGGGGGGCTTAGATCTGGGGCCAACGTCCTGACTTTC
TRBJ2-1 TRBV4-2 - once CASSPSGEWGNNEQFF TGTGCCAGCAGCCCATCAGGAGAGTGGGGCAACAATGAGCAGTTCTTC
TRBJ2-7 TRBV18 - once CASSPLGAGEYEQYF TGTGCCAGCTCACCACTTGGTGCAGGGGAATACGAGCAGTACTTC
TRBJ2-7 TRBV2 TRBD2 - CASSESRTSSYEQCF TGTGCCAGCAGTGAGTCGAGGACTAGCTCCTACGAGCAGTGCTTC
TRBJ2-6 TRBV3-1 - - CASGSEPLSGANVLTF TGTGCCAGCGGGAGCGAACCCCTCTCTGGGGCCAACGTCCTGACTTTC
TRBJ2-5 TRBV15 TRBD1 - CATSRVDRGPETQYF TGTGCCACCAGCAGAGTGGACAGGGGGCCCGAGACCCAGTACTTC
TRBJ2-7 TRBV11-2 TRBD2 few CASSLQRRLAGGYEQYF TGTGCCAGCAGCTTACAAAGAAGGCTAGCGGGAGGCTACGAGCAGTACTTC
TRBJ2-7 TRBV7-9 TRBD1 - CASSYRQGARVEQYF TGTGCCAGCAGCTACCGACAGGGGGCCAGAGTCGAGCAGTACTTC
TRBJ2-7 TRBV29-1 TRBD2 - CSVEGPGLAAYEQYF TGCAGCGTTGAAGGGCCGGGACTAGCGGCCTACGAGCAGTACTTC
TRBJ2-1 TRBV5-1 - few CASSLWGAENEQFF TGCGCCAGCAGCTTGTGGGGGGCAGAAAATGAGCAGTTCTTC
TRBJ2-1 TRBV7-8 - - CASSPIDIYNEQFF TGTGCCAGCAGCCCAATAGATATCTACAATGAGCAGTTCTTC
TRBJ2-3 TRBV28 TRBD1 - CASSPPTGVEADTQYF TGTGCCAGCAGTCCTCCGACAGGGGTTGAGGCAGATACGCAGTATTTT
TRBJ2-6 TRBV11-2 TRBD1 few CASSLGTGTGTSGANVLTF TGTGCCAGCAGCTTAGGAACCGGGACAGGAACCTCTGGGGCCAACGTCCTGACTTTC
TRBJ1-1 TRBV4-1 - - CASSLPASGVNTEAFF TGCGCCAGCAGCCTCCCCGCGTCAGGGGTTAACACTGAAGCTTTCTTT
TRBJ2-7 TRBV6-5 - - CASSPLRGEQYF TGTGCCAGCAGTCCGCTCCGGGGAGAGCAGTACTTC
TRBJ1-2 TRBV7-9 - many CASSLSGDYGYTF TGTGCCAGCAGCTTATCCGGGGACTATGGCTACACCTTC